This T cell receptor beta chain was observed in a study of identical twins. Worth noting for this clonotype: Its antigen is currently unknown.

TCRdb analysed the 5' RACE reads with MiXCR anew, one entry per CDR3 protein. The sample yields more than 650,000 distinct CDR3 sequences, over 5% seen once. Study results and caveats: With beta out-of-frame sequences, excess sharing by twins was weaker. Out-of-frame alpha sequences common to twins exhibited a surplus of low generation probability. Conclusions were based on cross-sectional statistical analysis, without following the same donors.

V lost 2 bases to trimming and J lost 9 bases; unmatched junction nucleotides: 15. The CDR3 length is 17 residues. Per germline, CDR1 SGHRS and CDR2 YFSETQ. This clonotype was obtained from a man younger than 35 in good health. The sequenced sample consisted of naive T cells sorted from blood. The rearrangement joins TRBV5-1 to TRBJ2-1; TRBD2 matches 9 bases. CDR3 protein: CASSFSFGAGGAIEQFF. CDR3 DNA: TGCGCCAGCAGCTTTTCATTTGGGGCGGGAGGGGCTATTGAGCAGTTCTTC.